This is a list of T cell receptor beta chains from one sample in a study of blood T cells in healthy people across ages. TCRdb redid the calling of the 5' RACE reads with MiXCR, one entry per CDR3 protein. The sample yields 550,000 to 700,000 distinct CDR3 sequences, approximately 30% seen once. Sequenced material: blood. The receptors stem from a woman in her seventies in good health. Both conserved end residues are part of each CDR3. D genes are given only for firm matches. The size entry is marked missing in some rows and otherwise reads once, few, many or a size class.

TRBV29-1	TRBD2	few	TRBJ2-3	TGCAGCTCCGGGGTAGCGGGGACCTCCACAGATACGCAGTATTTT	CSSGVAGTSTDTQYF
TRBV4-3	NA	NA	TRBJ2-1	TGCGCCAGCAGCCAGGACAGAGCATACGATGAGCAGTTCTTC	CASSQDRAYDEQFF
TRBV4-1	TRBD2	few	TRBJ2-3	TGCGCCAGCAGCCTCATGTGGACTAGCGACTCAGATACGCAGTATTTT	CASSLMWTSDSDTQYF
TRBV7-9	NA	NA	TRBJ1-2	TGTTCCAGCAGCTTAGATTTCTTTGGGGAGTTCGGCTACACCTTC	CSSSLDFFGEFGYTF
TRBV20-1	TRBD1	NA	TRBJ1-3	TGCAGTGCTAGAGATCCAGGGGGCGCGGGAAACACCATATATTTT	CSARDPGGAGNTIYF
TRBV5-1	NA	NA	TRBJ2-5	TGCGTCAGCAGCTTGGGGTTGGGGGCGGAGACCCAGTACTTC	CVSSLGLGAETQYF
TRBV19	NA	few	TRBJ2-2	TGTGCCAGTACCCCCGGGGACACCGGGGAGCTGTTTTTT	CASTPGDTGELFF
TRBV7-2	NA	NA	TRBJ2-5	TGTGCCAGCAGCTCCAATGACTTGTACCAAGAGACCCAGTACTTC	CASSSNDLYQETQYF
TRBV29-1	NA	NA	TRBJ2-1	TGCAGCGTCGGGACCCCGGTTGAGCAGTTCTTC	CSVGTPVEQFF
TRBV20-1	TRBD1	NA	TRBJ2-5	TGCAGTGCTCCCCAGGGGGAATCTACCTACCAAGAGACCCAGTACTTC	CSAPQGESTYQETQYF
TRBV20-1	TRBD2	NA	TRBJ2-5	TGCAGTGCTCGGACTAGCACGGGGCCCCAGTACTTC	CSARTSTGPQYF
TRBV11-2	NA	few	TRBJ2-2	TGTGCCAGCAGCCCCGGGACAACGAACACCGGGGAGCTGTTTTTT	CASSPGTTNTGELFF
TRBV5-5	NA	few	TRBJ1-5	TGTGCCAGCAGCCCCACGGGATCGCCCCGGCGTTTT	CASSPTGSPRRF
TRBV6-2/TRBV6-3	NA	NA	TRBJ1-1	TGTGCCAGCGGAGAGGCTCTCCTGGGAGGTACTAAAGCTTTCTTT	CASGEALLGGTKAFF
TRBV20-1	TRBD2	once	TRBJ2-5	TGCAGTGCCAATCTAAGGAAGGGTAGCGGGGGGGTAGGGGAGACCCAGTACTTC	CSANLRKGSGGVGETQYF
TRBV6-1	TRBD1	NA	TRBJ2-2	TGTGCCAGCAGTGGACAGGGTCTTAACACCGGGGAGCTGTTTTTT	CASSGQGLNTGELFF
TRBV6-2/TRBV6-3	TRBD1	NA	TRBJ2-3	TGTGCCAGCAGCCTCCGGGACAGAGCCACAGATACGCAGTATTTT	CASSLRDRATDTQYF
TRBV6-4	NA	few	TRBJ2-2	TGTGCCAGCAAGGGCTCCTTGAACACCGGGGAGCTGTTTTTT	CASKGSLNTGELFF
TRBV20-1	NA	NA	TRBJ1-1	TGCAGTGCTATAGGGACTGGTATGAACACTGAAGCCTTCTTT	CSAIGTGMNTEAFF
TRBV10-2	NA	NA	TRBJ2-7	TGCGCCAGCAGAGGCGACCAAACCTACGAGCAGTACTTC	CASRGDQTYEQYF
TRBV4-2	TRBD2	NA	TRBJ2-3	TGTGCCAGCAGCCAGACTAGCGAGAGCACAGATACGCAGTATTTT	CASSQTSESTDTQYF
TRBV20-1	NA	NA	TRBJ1-2	TGCAGTGCTAGGGTGGAGGTTGGCTATGGCTACACCTTC	CSARVEVGYGYTF
TRBV7-7	NA	few	TRBJ2-1	TGTGCTAGCAGCTCGAATTCCTACAATGAGCAGTTCTTC	CASSSNSYNEQFF
TRBV2	NA	few	TRBJ1-2	TGTGCCAGCAAGGAGAAGGGCTACTATGACTACACCTTC	CASKEKGYYDYTF
TRBV7-7	NA	NA	TRBJ2-6	TGTGCCAGCAGCACGGACGTCCGGGGCTCTGGGGCCAACGTCCTGACTTTC	CASSTDVRGSGANVLTF